The 18 T cell receptor beta chains in this list originate from one sample, sequenced in a study of CD8+CD57+ T cells in acquired aplastic anemia. Genomic DNA, the template, was used for profiling of the TCR beta VDJ and CDR3. From the reads, TCRdb called clonotypes with MiXCR, one entry per CDR3 protein. The table has under 200,000 distinct CDR3 sequences, around 40% seen once. The source material was sorted CD4+, CD8+, or CD8+CD57+ T cells (not recorded which) from PBMCs. These receptors were collected from a human donor in good health.

Details on this clonotype: Mismatch with germline at one junction end may stem from a read error. The chain joins TRBV29-1 to TRBJ2-7; the D gene is possibly TRBD1 (6 bases). Germline V gene sequence: CDR1 SQVTM, CDR2 ANQGSEA. This CDR3 spans 14 amino acids. The CDR3 nucleotides read TGCAGCGTTGGGGGCCCGGGACAAGCTTACGAGCGGTACTTC. Its translation is CSVGGPGQAYERYF.

This clonotype was recorded many times. V and J are TRBV6-1 and TRBJ1-5, with TRBD1 as a possible D gene (5 bases). Trimming pared 6 bases from V and 2 bases from J, leaving 17 bases between. The CDR3 runs to 16 residues. The V gene's germline CDR1 is MNHNS and CDR2 SASEGT. The CDR3 is CASRPTRDVGNQPQHF. CDR3 DNA: TGTGCCAGCAGGCCGACCAGGGACGTTGGCAATCAGCCCCAGCATTTT.

This clonotype was seen a handful of times. The V and J genes are TRBV27 and TRBJ1-1, with 8 nucleotides matching TRBD1. CDR1 is MNHEY, CDR2 SMNVEV, per germline (reference sequence). The CDR3 covers 16 residues. J gave up 1 base and V 5 bases, and 9 bases lay outside the gene matches. CDR3 nucleotide sequence: TGTGCCAGCAGTCCACGCCCGGACAGGGCGAACACTGAAGCTTTCTTT. Amino acids: CASSPRPDRANTEAFF.

The rearrangement joins TRBV10-3 to TRBJ2-5; 12 nucleotides agree with TRBD2. V was pared by 10 bases and J by 4 bases, with 4 bases of the junction left unmatched. The germline CDR1 and CDR2 sequences are ENHRY and SYGVKD. The CDR3 covers 13 residues. In nucleotides, the CDR3 is TGTGCCACCGGGACTAGCGGGTCAGAGACCCAGTACTTC. Encoded protein: CATGTSGSETQYF.

Comments on this clonotype: This may stem from a read error, because a much larger clone lies one nucleotide away. The chain recombines TRBV9 with TRBJ1-3; D remains ambiguous. The ends were cut back, 4 bases at V and 0 bases at J, with 8 bases in the middle. The CDR3 extends over 14 amino acids. Per germline, CDR1 SGDLS and CDR2 YYNGEE. CDR3 DNA sequence: TGTGCCAGCAGCCGACAAAGCTCTGGAAACACCATATATTTT. Its protein product is CASSRQSSGNTIYF.

This clonotype came up many times. This chain uses TRBV6-5 with TRBJ2-7; TRBD1 aligns across 8 bases. Germline values: CDR1 MNHEY, CDR2 SVGAGI. The CDR3 loop spans 14 amino acids. The trim removed 0 bases at V and 3 bases at J, leaving 1 base unmatched. The DNA for the CDR3 is TGTGCCAGCAGTTACTCGGACAGGGTCTACGAGCAGTACTTC. Its translation: CASSYSDRVYEQYF.

This clonotype was counted at least ten times. The chain employs TRBV7-8 and TRBJ2-5, with a weak D call TRBD2 (6 bases). This CDR3 has 16 amino acids. Germline values: CDR1 SGHVS, CDR2 FQNEAQ. V lost 2 bases and J lost 2, with 15 bases in between. CDR3 region: CASSLIAGSGQETQYF. The CDR3 DNA is TGTGCCAGCAGCTTAATCGCGGGGTCGGGGCAAGAGACCCAGTACTTC.

Remarks on this clonotype: Being one base from a much bigger clone, this may be a read error. This rearrangement joins TRBV4-1 to TRBJ2-3, with D perhaps matching TRBD2 (6 bases). This CDR3 comprises 14 residues. In germline, CDR1 is MGHRA, CDR2 YSYEKL. V lost 4 bases to trimming and J lost 4 bases, with 12 bases between them. This CDR3 reads CASSLGLHADTQYF. The CDR3 coding sequence is TGCGCCAGCAGCCTGGGACTCCACGCAGATACGCAGTATTTT.

This sequence joins TRBV7-2 and TRBJ2-5; D unclear. The CDR3 length is 12 residues. The V and J ends lost 5 bases and 7 bases respectively, with 11 bases between them. CDR1 is SGHTA and CDR2 is FQGNSA in the germline V gene. In DNA form, the CDR3 reads TGTGCCAGCAGCCACGTGGATGGGACCCAGTACTTC. Translation gives CASSHVDGTQYF.

In the case of this clonotype: This may be a read error, as it is one base from a much larger clone. The chain combines TRBV5-4 with TRBJ1-1; D is unresolved. Germline V gene sequence: CDR1 SGHNT, CDR2 YYREEE (reference sequence). This CDR3 spans 15 amino acids. This chain's CDR3 is CANSFASAGNTEAFF. The CDR3 DNA sequence: TGTGCCAACAGCTTTGCGTCAGCTGGGAACACTGAAGCTTTCTTT.

This clonotype has just a few counts. The V call is TRBV27, the J call TRBJ2-3; D is ambiguous. The CDR3 length is 17 residues. The V gene's germline CDR1 is MNHEY and CDR2 SMNVEV (reference sequence). V was shortened by 5 bases and J by 4 bases, with 22 bases between the two germline ends. In DNA, the CDR3 is TGTGCCAGCAGTACACAAATGGGCTATTTGAGAGCAGATACGCAGTATTTT. It is translated as CASSTQMGYLRADTQYF.

This clonotype showed up many times. V gene TRBV20-1 combines with J gene TRBJ1-1; D unresolved. This CDR3 is 12 amino acids long. The germline V gene has CDR1 DFQATT and CDR2 SNEGSKA (reference sequence). As DNA, the CDR3 is TGCAGCGATAGTCGGCCGGACACTGAAGCTTTCTTT. It translates to CSDSRPDTEAFF.

This clonotype was recorded at least ten times. The chain combines TRBV29-1 with TRBJ1-1, with D perhaps matching TRBD1 (5 bases). Germline V gene data show CDR1 as SQVTM and CDR2 as ANQGSEA. V was pared by 3 bases and J by 8 bases, with 7 bases between. This CDR3 has 10 residues. CDR3 sequence (DNA): TGCAGCGTTGACCACAGGGAAGCTTTCTTT. Protein product: CSVDHREAFF.

This clonotype was detected a few times. This chain joins TRBV7-9 and TRBJ1-1; 7 bases are shared with TRBD1. Germline V gives CDR1 SEHNR, CDR2 FQNEAQ (reference sequence). The CDR3 sequence is 12 residues long. Trimming removed 5 bases from V and 5 bases from J; junction bases left unmatched: 2. CDR3 nucleotide sequence: TGTGCCAGCAGCCGACAGGGTACTGAAGCTTTCTTT. This translates into CASSRQGTEAFF.

V gene TRBV2 combines with J gene TRBJ2-5; no reliable D call. The CDR3 runs to 15 residues. CDR1 is SNHLY and CDR2 is FYNNEI in the germline V gene. Trimming took 10 bases from V and 2 from J, leaving 20 bases between them. The CDR3: CATSLTLGMQETQYF. CDR3 nucleotide sequence: TGTGCCACGTCGTTGACACTTGGAATGCAAGAGACCCAGTACTTC.

A single count supports this clonotype. The chain recombines TRBV7-2 with TRBJ1-2; 7 nucleotides match TRBD1. The CDR3 contains 18 residues. J was trimmed by 0 bases and V by 0 bases; bases with no gene match: 10. Germline loops: CDR1 SGHTA, CDR2 FQGNSA. In DNA, the CDR3 is TGTGCCAGCAGCTTAGCCGCTGGAGGGGGCCGAGCTAACTATGGCTACACCTTC. This sequence encodes CASSLAAGGGRANYGYTF.

This clonotype showed up many times. V gene TRBV6-1 combines with J gene TRBJ1-2; D uncertain. Trimming cost V 1 base and J 4 bases, with 10 bases left between them. Germline loops: CDR1 MNHNS, CDR2 SASEGT. This CDR3 contains 14 residues. CDR3: CASSEVGGGYGYTF. The CDR3 coding sequence is TGTGCCAGCAGTGAAGTTGGAGGCGGCTATGGCTACACCTTC.

Ten or more counts support this clonotype. The chain carries TRBV5-1 and TRBJ2-2; D unclear. Deletions cut 2 bases from V and 6 bases from J, with 5 bases between. CDR1 is SGHRS and CDR2 is YFSETQ in the germline V gene. The CDR3 totals 12 residues. The DNA of the CDR3 is TGCGCCAGCAGCTTCCCGGCCGGGGAGCTGTTTTTT. Translated: CASSFPAGELFF.